Listed below are T cell receptor beta chains from one sample, sequenced in a study of T cells in Graves' hyperthyroidism and ophthalmopathy. TCRdb re-called the multiplex PCR reads through MiXCR, storing one row per CDR3 protein. This table holds a few hundred thousand distinct CDR3 sequences, about a sixth found once. Sequencing was performed on blood. The source of these receptors is a woman between 50 and 59 years old with Graves' hyperthyroidism. CDR3s include the opening cysteine and the closing phenylalanine or tryptophan. A D gene is named only where the DNA matches it firmly. Part of the rows lack a size; the others show once, few, many or a class for expanded clones.

abundance	j_gene	v_gene	d_gene	CDR3aa	CDR3nt
few	TRBJ2-3	TRBV20-1	TRBD2	CSAREFSGKSTDTQYF	TGCAGTGCTAGAGAATTTAGCGGGAAGAGCACAGATACGCAGTATTTT
many	TRBJ2-1	TRBV4-2	TRBD1	CASSQQQGYYNEQFF	TGTGCCAGCAGCCAACAACAGGGGTACTACAATGAGCAGTTCTTC
NA	TRBJ1-5	TRBV15	TRBD1	CATSSSGDSQPQHF	TGTGCCACCAGCAGCTCAGGGGACAGTCAGCCCCAGCATTTT
NA	TRBJ2-1	TRBV28	TRBD2	CASSPREANNEQFF	TGTGCCAGCAGTCCCCGGGAGGCAAACAATGAGCAGTTCTTC
NA	TRBJ2-5	TRBV7-2	TRBD2	CASSPPGLAGAETQYF	TGTGCCAGCAGCCCGCCGGGACTAGCGGGAGCAGAGACCCAGTACTTC
many	TRBJ2-7	TRBV7-2	TRBD2	CASSLASGNAYEQYF	TGTGCCAGCAGCTTAGCGAGCGGGAATGCCTACGAGCAGTACTTC
few	TRBJ2-1	TRBV6-1	TRBD2	CASSGALAGGYNEQFF	TGTGCCAGCAGTGGGGCTCTAGCGGGAGGTTACAATGAGCAGTTCTTC
NA	TRBJ1-2	TRBV14	NA	CASSQGSGYGYTF	TGTGCCAGCAGCCAAGGGTCAGGTTATGGCTACACCTTC
NA	TRBJ2-1	TRBV4-1	TRBD2	CASSQDWPRRSGSRDEQFF	TGCGCCAGCAGCCAAGATTGGCCCCGAAGAAGCGGGAGTAGGGATGAGCAGTTCTTC
NA	TRBJ2-3	TRBV19	NA	CATSPGASTDTQYF	TGTGCCACCTCCCCTGGGGCTTCCACAGATACGCAGTATTTT
once	TRBJ1-2	TRBV30	TRBD1	CAWTPLGQYGYTF	TGTGCCTGGACCCCCCTGGGACAGTATGGCTACACCTTC
many	TRBJ2-5	TRBV7-3	TRBD2	CASSFGTTSLQETQYF	TGTGCCAGCAGCTTTGGGACTACTTCTCTCCAAGAGACCCAGTACTTC
NA	TRBJ2-5	TRBV6-1	TRBD1	CASSIPGQGAEYF	TGTGCCAGCAGTATTCCGGGACAGGGGGCGGAGTACTTC
many	TRBJ1-1	TRBV7-8	NA	CASSLDIPGRNTEAFF	TGTGCCAGCAGCTTAGACATCCCGGGACGCAACACTGAAGCTTTCTTT
many	TRBJ2-3	TRBV20-1	NA	CSARDVGRTSTDTQYF	TGCAGTGCTAGAGATGTGGGGCGTACCAGCACAGATACGCAGTATTTT
many	TRBJ2-1	TRBV20-1	TRBD2	CSASIRTGGSYNEQFF	TGCAGTGCTAGTATTAGAACGGGAGGATCCTACAATGAGCAGTTCTTC
NA	TRBJ1-4	TRBV30	TRBD1	CAWQTGTNEKLFF	TGTGCCTGGCAGACAGGGACTAATGAAAAACTGTTTTTT
many	TRBJ1-2	TRBV28	NA	CASSSRIYGYTF	TGTGCCAGCAGTTCCCGAATCTATGGCTACACCTTC
many	TRBJ2-3	TRBV11-2	TRBD2	CASRLRLADTTDTQYF	TGTGCCAGCAGACTCAGACTAGCGGATACCACAGATACGCAGTATTTT
many	TRBJ2-5	TRBV3-1	NA	CASSQVRGQKETQYF	TGTGCCAGCAGCCAAGTTCGGGGGCAAAAAGAGACCCAGTACTTC
many	TRBJ2-2	TRBV24-1	NA	CATRRGDTGELFF	TGTGCCACCAGGAGGGGTGACACCGGGGAGCTGTTTTTT
few	TRBJ2-2	TRBV12-3/TRBV12-4	NA	CASSRHRQNTGELFF	TGTGCCAGCAGTCGGCACAGACAGAACACCGGGGAGCTGTTTTTT
many	TRBJ2-5	TRBV12-3/TRBV12-4	TRBD2	CASSSAAGKTQYF	TGTGCCAGCAGTTCGGCAGCGGGGAAGACCCAGTACTTC
NA	TRBJ2-1	TRBV6-1	NA	CASRREWVYNEQFF	TGTGCCAGCAGGAGGGAGTGGGTTTACAATGAGCAGTTCTTC
NA	TRBJ2-1	TRBV14	NA	CASSLGGYEQFF	TGTGCCAGCAGCCTAGGTGGATATGAGCAGTTCTTC
few	TRBJ1-2	TRBV20-1	NA	CSASLRGASYGYTF	TGCAGTGCTAGTCTACGGGGGGCGTCCTATGGCTACACCTTC
NA	TRBJ1-5	TRBV20-1	NA	CSATRFGFNQPQHF	TGCAGTGCTACAAGGTTCGGGTTTAATCAGCCCCAGCATTTT
many	TRBJ2-7	TRBV19	NA	CASSMQDSYEQYF	TGTGCCAGTAGTATGCAGGACTCCTACGAGCAGTACTTC
many	TRBJ1-1	TRBV12-3/TRBV12-4	NA	CASTRTANTEAFF	TGTGCCAGCACCCGGACAGCGAACACTGAAGCTTTCTTT
many	TRBJ2-5	TRBV2	TRBD1	CASSTMGQRETQYF	TGTGCCAGCAGTACAATGGGACAGAGAGAGACCCAGTACTTC
NA	TRBJ2-1	TRBV10-3	TRBD1	CAITIGQGRQFF	TGTGCCATCACCATAGGACAGGGGAGGCAGTTCTTC
many	TRBJ2-1	TRBV7-3	TRBD2	CASSPSGRAGEQFF	TGTGCCAGCAGCCCTAGCGGGAGGGCGGGTGAGCAGTTCTTC
few	TRBJ2-2	TRBV7-9	NA	CASSPRGINTGELFF	TGTGCCAGCAGCCCCCGGGGGATTAACACCGGGGAGCTGTTTTTT
NA	TRBJ2-2	TRBV30	TRBD2	CAWRATSGSGGELFF	TGTGCCTGGAGAGCGACTAGCGGGAGCGGCGGGGAGCTGTTTTTT
NA	TRBJ1-4	TRBV6-4	TRBD1	CASSWDRLSPNEKLFF	TGTGCCAGCAGTTGGGACAGACTTTCTCCTAATGAAAAACTGTTTTTT
few	TRBJ2-7	TRBV20-1	NA	CSASLGESYEQYF	TGCAGTGCTAGTTTGGGGGAGTCGTACGAGCAGTACTTC
many	TRBJ2-1	TRBV28	TRBD1	CASPGQDNNEQFF	TGTGCCAGCCCGGGACAGGATAACAATGAGCAGTTCTTC
many	TRBJ2-3	TRBV2	NA	CASSANTDTQYF	TGTGCCAGCAGTGCAAACACAGATACGCAGTATTTT
many	TRBJ2-5	TRBV10-2	NA	CASSEATRGTQYF	TGCGCCAGCAGTGAGGCCACTCGAGGGACCCAGTACTTC
many	TRBJ2-1	TRBV7-3	TRBD2	CASSYGTSGFNEQFF	TGTGCCAGCAGCTACGGGACTAGCGGGTTCAATGAGCAGTTCTTC
NA	TRBJ2-2	TRBV19	TRBD2	CASTREGPNTGELFF	TGTGCCAGTACGCGGGAGGGCCCGAACACCGGGGAGCTGTTTTTT
few	TRBJ2-1	TRBV10-3	TRBD1	CAIRSGTGSYNEQFF	TGTGCCATCAGATCCGGGACAGGCTCCTACAATGAGCAGTTCTTC
NA	TRBJ1-1	TRBV24-1	NA	CATSDSDRSEAFF	TGTGCCACCAGTGATTCAGACAGGTCTGAAGCTTTCTTT
many	TRBJ1-2	TRBV11-2	TRBD1	CASSLTGQGVVYGYTF	TGTGCCAGCAGCTTAACCGGCCAGGGGGTTGTCTATGGCTACACCTTC
many	TRBJ2-1	TRBV20-1	NA	CSARKGVAAYNEQFF	TGCAGTGCTAGAAAGGGAGTAGCGGCATACAATGAGCAGTTCTTC
many	TRBJ2-3	TRBV27	NA	CASKTGFPDTQYF	TGTGCCAGCAAAACAGGGTTCCCCGATACGCAGTATTTT
medium-sized	TRBJ1-2	TRBV7-9	NA	CASSLEGAGFFGYTF	TGTGCCAGCAGCTTAGAAGGGGCCGGGTTTTTCGGCTACACCTTC
few	TRBJ2-7	TRBV20-1	NA	CSANHPGRVYEQYF	TGCAGTGCCAACCACCCCGGCCGCGTCTACGAGCAGTACTTC
NA	TRBJ2-1	TRBV27	NA	CASSLGIAAYNEQFF	TGTGCCAGCAGTTTAGGCATAGCCGCCTACAATGAGCAGTTCTTC
many	TRBJ2-7	TRBV7-3	NA	CASSSQRDSGEQYF	TGTGCCAGCAGCTCCCAAAGGGACTCGGGGGAGCAGTACTTC
many	TRBJ2-7	TRBV11-3	TRBD2	CASSSLAGGNYEQYF	TGTGCCAGCAGCTCTTTAGCGGGAGGGAACTACGAGCAGTACTTC
many	TRBJ2-5	TRBV4-2	TRBD2	CASSQAGREDQETQYF	TGTGCCAGCAGCCAAGCAGGGCGGGAGGACCAAGAGACCCAGTACTTC
many	TRBJ2-7	TRBV3-1	NA	CASSPFLGPYEQYF	TGTGCCAGCAGCCCTTTTTTGGGGCCCTACGAGCAGTACTTC
many	TRBJ2-7	TRBV27	NA	CASSLSILRGRSGYEQYF	TGTGCCAGCAGTTTATCGATACTTCGCGGGCGGTCCGGTTACGAGCAGTACTTC
NA	TRBJ1-2	TRBV5-6	NA	CASSSQAHYGYTF	TGTGCCAGCAGTTCACAGGCCCACTATGGCTACACCTTC
few	TRBJ1-5	TRBV28	NA	CASSLTPGNQPQHF	TGTGCCAGCAGTTTAACTCCGGGGAATCAGCCCCAGCATTTT
few	TRBJ1-4	TRBV25-1	TRBD1	CASSFDRGPEKLFF	TGTGCCAGCAGTTTTGACAGGGGGCCGGAAAAACTGTTTTTT
NA	TRBJ2-1	TRBV2	TRBD2	CASRNSGRTYNERFF	TGTGCCAGCAGAAATAGCGGGAGGACCTACAATGAGCGGTTCTTC
many	TRBJ2-4	TRBV5-1	NA	CASSLAKEAGTKNIQYF	TGCGCCAGCAGCTTGGCAAAGGAAGCTGGGACCAAAAACATTCAGTACTTC
many	TRBJ2-7	TRBV20-1	TRBD1	CSAREGTGGYEQYF	TGCAGTGCTAGAGAAGGGACAGGGGGCTATGAGCAGTACTTC